The clone carrying this TCR beta chain occurred many times. TCRdb analysed the 5' RACE reads with MiXCR anew, one entry per CDR3 protein. The data show 690,000 or so distinct CDR3 sequences, with approximately 6% seen just once and around 1.9% held by the top ten. Germline V gene sequence: CDR1 LGHNA, CDR2 YSLEER. Trimming shortened V by 0 bases and J by 0 bases, and 14 bases separated the two germline ends. This CDR3 spans 17 amino acids. The source of the sample is a study of identical twins. Sequenced input: naive T cells sorted from blood. The sequence was collected from a man between 18 and 29 years old in good health. The V and J genes are TRBV4-3 and TRBJ2-5, with D possibly being TRBD1 (7 bases). CDR3 residues: CASSQDHGGQNQETQYF. In DNA form, the CDR3 reads TGCGCCAGCAGCCAAGATCACGGGGGACAGAACCAAGAGACCCAGTACTTC.